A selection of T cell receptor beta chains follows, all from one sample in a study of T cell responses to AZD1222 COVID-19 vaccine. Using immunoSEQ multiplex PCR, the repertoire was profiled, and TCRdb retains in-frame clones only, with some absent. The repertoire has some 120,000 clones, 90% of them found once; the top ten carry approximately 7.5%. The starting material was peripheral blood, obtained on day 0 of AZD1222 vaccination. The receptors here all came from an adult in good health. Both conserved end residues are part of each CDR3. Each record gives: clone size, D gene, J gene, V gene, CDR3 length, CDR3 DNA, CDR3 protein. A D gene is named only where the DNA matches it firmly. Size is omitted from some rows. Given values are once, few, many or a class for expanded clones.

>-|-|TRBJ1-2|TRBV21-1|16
TGTGCCAGCAGCAAAGACCCCCTCAGTTGCGGCTGTGGCTACACCTTC
CASSKDPLSCGCGYTF
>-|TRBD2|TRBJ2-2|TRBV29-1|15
TGCAGCGTTGGGACTAGCGGTTCGAACACCGGGGAGCTGTTTTTT
CSVGTSGSNTGELFF
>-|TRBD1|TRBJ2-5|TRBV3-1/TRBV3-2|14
TGTGCCAGCAGCCTCGCGGACAGGGGAGAGACCCAGTACTTC
CASSLADRGETQYF
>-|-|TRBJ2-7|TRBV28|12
TGTGCCAGCAGCTACGGACCGCGCGAGCAGTACTTC
CASSYGPREQYF
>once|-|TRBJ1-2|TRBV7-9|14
TGTGCCAGCAGCTTAGGGGTCAGGGACTATGGCTACACCTTC
CASSLGVRDYGYTF
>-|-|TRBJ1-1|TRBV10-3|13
TGTGCCATCAGTGAGTCGGGGGAGGGTGAAGCTTTCTTT
CAISESGEGEAFF
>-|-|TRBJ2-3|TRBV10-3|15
TGTGCCATCAGTGAAGGCCTAGGGGACACAGATACGCAGTATTTT
CAISEGLGDTDTQYF
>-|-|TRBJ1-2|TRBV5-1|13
TGCGCCAGCAGCTTGGATACAGGCTATGGCTACACCTTC
CASSLDTGYGYTF
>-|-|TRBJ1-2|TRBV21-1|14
TGTGCCAGCAGCAAAGGGGGACAGGCCCCTGGCTACACCTTC
CASSKGGQAPGYTF
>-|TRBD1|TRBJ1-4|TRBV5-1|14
TGCGCCAGCAGCCTCGGACAGGGTGGTGAAAAACTGTTTTTT
CASSLGQGGEKLFF
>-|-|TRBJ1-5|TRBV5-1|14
TGCGCCAGCAGCTTGGACGGGAACAATCAGCCCCAGCATTTT
CASSLDGNNQPQHF
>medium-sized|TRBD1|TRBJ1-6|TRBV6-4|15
TGTGCCAGCAGTGAAGGGACAGGGGACCAGTCACCCCTCCACTTT
CASSEGTGDQSPLHF
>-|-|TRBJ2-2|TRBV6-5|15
TGTGCCAGCACCCCGTCGTCAGGGTTTACCGGGGAGCTGTTTTTT
CASTPSSGFTGELFF
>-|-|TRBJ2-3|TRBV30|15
TGTGCCTGGGGGGGGTCGGCTCAGGTTACAGATACGCAGTATTTT
CAWGGSAQVTDTQYF
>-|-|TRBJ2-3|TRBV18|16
TGTGCCAGCTCACCACCGAGCAGGGCTAGCACAGATACGCAGTATTTT
CASSPPSRASTDTQYF
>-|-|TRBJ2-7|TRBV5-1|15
TGCGCCAGCAGCTTGGGGGCGGGACGGGCCTACGAGCAGTACTTC
CASSLGAGRAYEQYF
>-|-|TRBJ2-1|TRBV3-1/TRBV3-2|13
TGTGCCAGCAGGGAGCTAGCTAACAATGAGCAGTTCTTC
CASRELANNEQFF
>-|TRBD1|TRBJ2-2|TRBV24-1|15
TGTGCCACCAGAGCCGGGACAGGACCCACCGGGGAGCTGTTTTTT
CATRAGTGPTGELFF
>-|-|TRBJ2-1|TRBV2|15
TGTGCCAGCAGTGTTGCCAGACCCTCCTACAATGAGCAGTTCTTC
CASSVARPSYNEQFF
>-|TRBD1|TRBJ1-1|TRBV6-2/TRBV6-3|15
TGTGCCAGCAGTTACACGACAGGGGGCTTCACTGAAGCTTTCTTT
CASSYTTGGFTEAFF
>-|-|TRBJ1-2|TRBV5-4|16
TGTGCCAGCAGCTCGGGACGAGTCCGCCGCAACTATGGCTACACCTTC
CASSSGRVRRNYGYTF
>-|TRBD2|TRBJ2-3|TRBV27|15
TGTGCCAGCTCGCGACTAGCTCAGGGTTCGGATACGCAGTATTTT
CASSRLAQGSDTQYF
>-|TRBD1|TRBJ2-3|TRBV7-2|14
TGTGCCAGCAGCCCGGACAGGGCGACAGATACGCAGTATTTT
CASSPDRATDTQYF
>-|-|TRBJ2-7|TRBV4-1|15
TGCGCCAGCAGTATCGAACTGGAGAGCTCCTACGAGCAGTACTTC
CASSIELESSYEQYF
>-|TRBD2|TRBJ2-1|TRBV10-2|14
TGCGCCAGCCGGACTAGCGGGCCGTACAATGAGCAGTTCTTC
CASRTSGPYNEQFF
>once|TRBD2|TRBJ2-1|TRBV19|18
TGTGCCAGTAGTATGAAACTATCCGGGACTAGGTCTCTGCATGAGCAGTTCTTC
CASSMKLSGTRSLHEQFF
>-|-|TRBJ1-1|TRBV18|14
TGTGCCAGCTCACCACTAGATTCTGGGACTGAAGCTTTCTTT
CASSPLDSGTEAFF